Listed below are T cell receptor beta chains from one sample, sequenced in a study of blood T cell repertoires in COVID-19. Assay: immunoSEQ multiplex PCR; the TCRdb copy retains only in-frame clones and omits some. The table records about 67,000 clones, 87% of them present only once. Sequenced material: peripheral blood. Receptors originate from a woman older than 75 with acute or convalescent COVID-19. Both conserved end residues are part of each CDR3. The order of the fields is V gene, D gene, J gene, CDR3 protein. D genes are given only for firm matches.

>TRBV11-2|TRBD2|TRBJ2-1
CASSTSGVDEQFF
>TRBV5-1|.|TRBJ1-1
CASSLISGGTEAFF
>TRBV7-9|.|TRBJ1-2
CASSWGDGANYGYTF
>TRBV6-4|.|TRBJ2-1
CASSEKAGTVSEQFF
>TRBV29-1|TRBD2|TRBJ2-7
CSVESLAGGSEQYF
>TRBV28|TRBD1|TRBJ1-5
CASSPGGQAQPQHF
>TRBV7-2|.|TRBJ2-3
CASSLDLLVTDTQYF
>TRBV9|.|TRBJ1-5
CASSVGDLGSNQPQHF
>TRBV9|TRBD1|TRBJ1-1
CASSVATGGKTEAFF
>TRBV30|.|TRBJ1-2
CAWSDLSGDGYTF
>TRBV5-1|TRBD1|TRBJ2-3
CASSNPGQTADTQYF
>TRBV7-9|.|TRBJ1-4
CASSFKGEKLFF
>TRBV28|TRBD1|TRBJ1-1
CASSPPGRGTAFF
>TRBV6-5|.|TRBJ2-7
CASSPGTLAYEQYF